The 27 T cell receptor beta chains reported below all come from one sample, sequenced in a study of T cells in Graves' hyperthyroidism and ophthalmopathy. Researchers amplified the TCR beta CDR3 regions from RNA transcripts. The HTBI primer set drove a first-round RT-PCR of the TCR CDR3. TCRdb fed the multiplex PCR reads into MiXCR, producing one record per CDR3 protein. The sample holds about 570,000 distinct CDR3 sequences, about half seen once. Source material: peripheral blood or thyroid tissue (not recorded which). Every receptor here comes from an adult woman with Graves' disease, either hyperthyroidism or ophthalmopathy (not recorded which).

This clonotype was picked up a small number of times. The chain employs TRBV10-3 and TRBJ1-4; no clear D. V was cut by 6 bases and J by 13 bases, with 6 bases left in between. The CDR3 runs to 9 residues. CDR1 is ENHRY, CDR2 SYGVKD, per germline. CDR3 protein: CAIREGLFF. As DNA, the CDR3 is TGTGCCATCAGAGAGGGACTGTTTTTT.

The V and J genes are TRBV5-1 and TRBJ1-1, with D possibly TRBD1 on 5 matching bases. The CDR3 runs to 14 residues. V was pared by 1 base and J by 8 bases, with 15 bases between. Germline V CDR1 and CDR2: SGHRS, YFSETQ. The CDR3 region has the DNA TGCGCCAGCAGCTTGACCGGGACGGCAAACGAAGCTTTCTTT. As protein: CASSLTGTANEAFF.

The chain links TRBV10-3 to TRBJ2-5, with D tentatively TRBD2 (6 bases). With 7 bases removed from V and 7 bases from J, the gap between germline ends came to 22 bases. The germline CDR1 and CDR2 sequences are ENHRY and SYGVKD. The CDR3 runs 15 residues. CDR3 sequence: CAITRSVGGDGTQYF. The DNA of the CDR3 is TGTGCCATCACTCGATCGGTCGGGGGAGATGGGACCCAGTACTTC.

CDR3: CASSQEGRANYGYTF. In DNA, the CDR3 is TGCGCCAGCAGCCAAGAAGGGAGGGCTAACTATGGCTACACCTTC. The chain uses TRBV4-1 and TRBJ1-2; D is unresolved. CDR3 length: 15 amino acids. Germline assignment: CDR1 MGHRA and CDR2 YSYEKL. Trimming stripped 0 bases from V and 0 bases from J, with 8 bases between.

The rearrangement uses TRBV6-5 and TRBJ2-5; possibly TRBD1 or TRBD2 for D (5 bases each). CDR3 length equals 14 residues. V dropped 10 bases and J dropped 0 bases, with 15 bases sitting between them. Germline CDR1 reads MNHEY; CDR2 reads SVGAGI. The CDR3, as DNA: TGTGCCATCAGCGAGGGACGCCACCAAGAGACCCAGTACTTC. Amino acid sequence: CAISEGRHQETQYF.

This clonotype has a handful of counts. The chain is built from TRBV28 and TRBJ2-7; 12 bases match TRBD2. This CDR3 has 14 residues. Losses at the gene ends were 8 bases for V and 2 bases for J; bases not matched to a gene: 4. Germline V gives CDR1 MDHEN, CDR2 SYDVKM. CDR3 amino acids: CASSTSGGPYEQYF. The CDR3 nucleotides are TGTGCCAGCTCGACTAGCGGGGGACCCTACGAGCAGTACTTC.

This clonotype occurred many times. This sequence joins TRBV12-3 or TRBV12-4 and TRBJ2-5; D call uncertain. V was trimmed by 2 bases and J by 5 bases, leaving 9 bases between them. The CDR3 is 13 residues long. The CDR3 region has the DNA TGTGCCAGCAGTTTATGGGGAAGGGAGACCCAGTACTTC. Its translation: CASSLWGRETQYF.

The chain recombines TRBV29-1 with TRBJ2-5, with 7 bases aligning to TRBD2. The CDR3 extends over 14 amino acids. V trimming: 2 bases; J trimming: 4 bases; junction bases outside the gene matches: 7. CDR1 and CDR2 (germline): SQVTM, ANQGSEA. CDR3 sequence reads: CSVEPRLAGETQYF. Here the CDR3 DNA reads TGCAGCGTTGAACCGCGACTAGCTGGAGAGACCCAGTACTTC.

J is TRBJ2-7 and V is TRBV14; no firm D call. The CDR3 sequence is 14 residues long. V dropped 0 bases and J dropped 2 bases, with 8 bases sitting between them. Germline assignment: CDR1 SGHDN and CDR2 FVKESK. The CDR3 DNA reads TGTGCCAGCAGCCAAGAAACCGGAACCTACGAGCAGTACTTC. Protein sequence: CASSQETGTYEQYF.

Note on this clonotype: One junction end disagrees with the germline gene, perhaps due to a read error. The rearrangement links TRBV10-2 to TRBJ2-2; D gene uncertain. Germline V lookup: CDR1 WSHSY, CDR2 SAAADI. The length of the CDR3 is 17 residues. The CDR3 DNA sequence: TGTGCCAGCAGTTTAGGGCAAGGAAGTTTGAACACCGGGGAGCTGTTTTTT. This codes for CASSLGQGSLNTGELFF.

Many counts were recorded for this clonotype. The chain uses TRBV6-6 and TRBJ1-6; perhaps TRBD1 as D (5 bases). Germline lookup yields CDR1 MNHNY and CDR2 SVGAGI (reference sequence). V shed 7 bases and J shed 9 bases, with 13 bases lying between them. The CDR3 sequence is 13 residues long. The CDR3 region has the DNA TGTGCCAGCACCGGAGGGGTGTCTTCACCCCTCCACTTT. Encoded protein: CASTGGVSSPLHF.

This clonotype was counted many times. The gene calls are TRBV9 and TRBJ2-7, with TRBD1 matching 8 bases. The ends lost 4 bases at V and 2 bases at J; junction bases unmatched: 5. This CDR3 region has 14 residues. Germline CDR1 and CDR2: SGDLS and YYNGEE. The CDR3 spells CASSPGQVAYEQYF. CDR3 nucleotides: TGTGCCAGCAGCCCGGGACAGGTAGCCTACGAGCAGTACTTC. Complete variable domain (other parts from reference TRBV9 and TRBJ2-7): DSGVTQTPKHLITATGQRVTLRCSPRSGDLSVYWYQQSLDQGLQFLIQYYNGEERAKGNILERFSAQQFPDLHSELNLSSLELGDSALYFCASSPGQVAYEQYFGPGTRLTVT.

The chain uses TRBV29-1 and TRBJ1-2; unclear D gene. Trimming left V 3 bases short and J 3 bases short, with 11 bases between. The germline V gene has CDR1 SQVTM and CDR2 ANQGSEA. The CDR3 sequence is 13 residues long. CDR3 in amino acids: CSVDPDSDYGYTF. In DNA, the CDR3 is TGCAGCGTTGATCCGGATAGCGACTATGGCTACACCTTC.

This clonotype appeared many times. J is TRBJ1-5 and V is TRBV7-2; 7 positions match TRBD1. Germline V lookup: CDR1 SGHTA, CDR2 FQGNSA. Unmatched junction bases numbered 5, after V lost 5 bases and J lost 4 bases. The length of the CDR3 is 14 residues. CDR3 loop: CASSLRTGNQPQHF. DNA of the CDR3: TGTGCCAGCAGCCTCCGGACAGGAAATCAGCCCCAGCATTTT.

Many counts were recorded for this clonotype. The rearrangement links TRBV7-9 to TRBJ2-2, with a weak D call TRBD2 (6 bases). V was pared by 4 bases and J by 4 bases, with 13 bases between. The germline V gene has CDR1 SEHNR and CDR2 FQNEAQ (reference sequence). The CDR3 length is 15 residues. The CDR3 here is CASSSNQRVTGELFF. For the CDR3, the DNA is TGTGCCAGCAGCTCAAATCAGCGGGTCACCGGGGAGCTGTTTTTT.

This clonotype was counted a single time. One end of the junction fails to match germline, which may point to a read error. This chain connects TRBV12-3 or TRBV12-4 to TRBJ2-2; D is possibly TRBD2 (5 bases). The CDR3 length is 14 residues. CDR3 protein: CASSLSGYTGEPFF. CDR3 coding DNA: TGTGCCAGCAGCTTGTCGGGATACACCGGGGAGCCGTTTTTT.

A note on this clonotype: One end of the junction is discordant with germline, which a read error may explain. J is TRBJ2-7 and V is TRBV29-1, with D uncertain. The CDR3 is made up of 12 amino acids. Germline V CDR1 and CDR2: SQVTM, ANQGSEA. The CDR3 nucleotides read TGCAGCGTAGAAGGGTCATCCTACGAGCAGTACTTC. Translated, it gives CSVEGSSYEQYF.

This chain joins TRBV5-8 and TRBJ1-5, with unresolved D. V lost 4 bases and J 7 bases, leaving 15 bases between the germline ends. The V gene's germline CDR1 is SGHTS and CDR2 YDEGEE. The CDR3 covers 14 residues. DNA of the CDR3: TGTGCCAGCAGCCCCCTCGGTCCCCAGCAGCCCCAGCATTTT. This sequence encodes CASSPLGPQQPQHF.

V gene TRBV6-1 combines with J gene TRBJ1-1; D is uncertain. The CDR3 is made up of 14 amino acids. Germline CDR1 MNHNS, CDR2 SASEGT. The V end lost 4 bases, the J end lost 3 bases, and 12 bases lay between the germline ends. In nucleotides, the CDR3 is TGTGCCAGCAGTGCTCGGGGTTTGGACACTGAAGCTTTCTTT. As protein: CASSARGLDTEAFF.

In regard to this clonotype: No conserved phenylalanine or tryptophan ends this CDR3, so it is likely a read error. The rearrangement uses TRBV9 and TRBJ1-1; no reliable D call. This CDR3 spans 12 amino acids. Germline CDR1 and CDR2: SGDLS and YYNGEE. V dropped 4 bases and J dropped 8 bases, with 12 bases sitting between them. The CDR3 loop is CASSILGPEAFS. CDR3 nucleotides: TGTGCCAGCAGCATTCTAGGGCCCGAAGCTTTCTCT.

The CDR3 protein is CASSLAQPYEQYF. CDR3 DNA sequence: TGTGCCAGCAGCTTAGCGCAACCCTACGAGCAGTACTTC. The genes are TRBV7-2 and TRBJ2-7; no definite D call. Trimming stripped 0 bases from V and 2 bases from J, with 5 bases between. Germline CDR1 reads SGHTA; CDR2 reads FQGNSA. The CDR3 consists of 13 residues.

This clonotype was recorded at least ten times. The chain combines TRBV7-9 with TRBJ2-7; the D gene could be TRBD1 or TRBD2 (5 bases each). Trimming took off 5 bases at V and 3 bases at J, with 14 bases between the two ends. This CDR3 has 14 amino acids. CDR1 SEHNR and CDR2 FQNEAQ come from the germline V gene (reference sequence). CDR3 sequence: CASSRGAGSYEQYF. For the CDR3, the DNA is TGTGCCAGCAGCCGCGGAGCAGGGAGCTACGAGCAGTACTTC.

The genes are TRBV5-1 and TRBJ1-2, with a possible D match to TRBD1 (5 bases). Germline assignment: CDR1 SGHRS and CDR2 YFSETQ. CDR3 length: 13 amino acids. The germline V and J ends were trimmed by 3 bases and 8 bases, with 14 bases remaining between them. The CDR3 DNA reads as TGCGCCAGCAGCTCTCGGGGGTCGGGCGGCTACACCTTC. It is translated as CASSSRGSGGYTF.

This chain uses TRBV10-3 with TRBJ2-7; tentatively, D is TRBD1 (6 bases). V was pared by 10 bases and J by 4 bases, with 14 bases between. This CDR3 contains 12 residues. The germline gives CDR1 ENHRY, CDR2 SYGVKD. The CDR3 spells CATTGLGYEQYF. The DNA for the CDR3 is TGTGCCACGACAGGTCTTGGTTACGAGCAGTACTTC.

This chain joins TRBV7-8 and TRBJ2-7, with 7 bases aligning to TRBD1. The CDR3 length is 16 residues. V shed 6 bases and J 2 bases; nucleotides not matched to a gene: 13. Germline-derived CDR1 and CDR2 are SGHVS and FQNEAQ. Here the CDR3 DNA reads TGTGCCAGCAGATCCAAGCCTTGGGACAGCCCCTACGAGCAGTACTTC. Protein: CASRSKPWDSPYEQYF.

The chain employs TRBV6-5 and TRBJ2-5; TRBD1 agrees at 7 bases. Germline V CDR1 and CDR2: MNHEY, SVGAGI. The CDR3 has 12 amino acids. V was clipped by 1 base and J by 11 bases; unmatched bases: 4. CDR3 sequence (DNA): TGTGCCAGCAGTTACTACAGGGGCAATCAGTACTTC. Protein: CASSYYRGNQYF.

About this clonotype itself: A read error may account for a junction end that differs from germline. The rearrangement joins TRBV6-5 to TRBJ1-5; TRBD1 matches at 8 bases. Germline V gives CDR1 MNHEY, CDR2 SVGAGI. The CDR3 sequence is 15 residues long. The CDR3 region is CAISYPGQDNQPQHF. The CDR3 DNA is TGTGCCATCAGTTACCCGGGACAGGACAATCAGCCCCAGCATTTT.